The present TCR beta chain was sequenced within a study of identical twins. Study-wide results and caveats: Alpha sequences that were out-of-frame and twin-shared showed an excess of low generation probability. Memory repertoires showed no such pattern, whereas abundant cord blood beta clonotypes carried fewer insertions.

One entry per CDR3 protein results from TCRdb running MiXCR on the 5' RACE reads. Seen here are 450,000 or so distinct CDR3 sequences, 14% observed once, and the top ten hold about 0.52%. Regarding this clonotype: Its antigen is unidentified.

CDR1 is MGHRA and CDR2 is YSYEKL in the germline V gene. Trimming took off 1 base at V and 4 bases at J, with 11 bases between the two ends. The CDR3 contains 15 residues. The sample was also reused in another study, on yellow fever vaccine responses in identical twins.

Specimen: CD4+ T cells sorted from blood. The source of this sequence is a woman between 18 and 30 years old in good health. The rearrangement links TRBV4-1 to TRBJ2-1; possible D gene TRBD1, 6 bases. CDR3 region: CASSQVRTVYNEQFF. The CDR3 DNA is TGCGCCAGCAGCCAAGTGAGGACAGTATACAATGAGCAGTTCTTC.